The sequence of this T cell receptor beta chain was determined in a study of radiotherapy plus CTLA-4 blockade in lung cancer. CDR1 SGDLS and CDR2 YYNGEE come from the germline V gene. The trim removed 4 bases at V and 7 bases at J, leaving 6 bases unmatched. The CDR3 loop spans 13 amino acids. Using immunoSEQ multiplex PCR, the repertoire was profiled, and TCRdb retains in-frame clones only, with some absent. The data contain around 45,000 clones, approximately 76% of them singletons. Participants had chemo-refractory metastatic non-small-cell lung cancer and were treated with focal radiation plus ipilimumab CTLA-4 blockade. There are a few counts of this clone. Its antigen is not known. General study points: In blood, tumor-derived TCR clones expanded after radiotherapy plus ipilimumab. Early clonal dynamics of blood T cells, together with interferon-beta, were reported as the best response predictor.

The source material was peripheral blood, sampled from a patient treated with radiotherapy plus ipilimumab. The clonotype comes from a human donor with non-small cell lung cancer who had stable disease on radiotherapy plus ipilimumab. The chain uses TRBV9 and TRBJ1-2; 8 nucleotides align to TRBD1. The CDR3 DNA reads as TGTGCCAGCAGCCAAACGACAGGGGCTGGCTACACCTTC. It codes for CASSQTTGAGYTF.